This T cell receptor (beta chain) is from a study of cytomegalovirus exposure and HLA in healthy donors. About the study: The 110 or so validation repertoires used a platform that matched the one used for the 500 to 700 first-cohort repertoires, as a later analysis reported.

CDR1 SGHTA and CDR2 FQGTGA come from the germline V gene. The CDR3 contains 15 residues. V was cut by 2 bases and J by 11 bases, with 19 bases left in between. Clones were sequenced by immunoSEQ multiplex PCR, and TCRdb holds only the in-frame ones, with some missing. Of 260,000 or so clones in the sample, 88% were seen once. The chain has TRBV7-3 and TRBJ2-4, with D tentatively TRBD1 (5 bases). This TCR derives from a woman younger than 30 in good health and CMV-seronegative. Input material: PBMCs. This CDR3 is CASSLQPRGVGLQYF. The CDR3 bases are TGTGCCAGCAGCTTACAACCCCGTGGCGTGGGGCTTCAGTACTTC.